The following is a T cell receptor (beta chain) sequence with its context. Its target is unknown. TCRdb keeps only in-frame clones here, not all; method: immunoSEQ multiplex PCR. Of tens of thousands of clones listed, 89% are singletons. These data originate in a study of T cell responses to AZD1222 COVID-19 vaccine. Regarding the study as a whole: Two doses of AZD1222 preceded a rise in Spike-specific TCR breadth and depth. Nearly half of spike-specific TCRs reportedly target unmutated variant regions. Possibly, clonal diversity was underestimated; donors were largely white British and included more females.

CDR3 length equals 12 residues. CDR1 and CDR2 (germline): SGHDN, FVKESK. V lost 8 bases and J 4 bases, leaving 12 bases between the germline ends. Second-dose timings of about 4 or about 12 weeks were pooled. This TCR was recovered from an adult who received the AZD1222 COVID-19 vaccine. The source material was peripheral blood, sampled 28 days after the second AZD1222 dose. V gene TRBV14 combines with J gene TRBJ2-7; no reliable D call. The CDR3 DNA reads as TGTGCCAGCGGACGGATTCAGTACGAGCAGTACTTC. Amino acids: CASGRIQYEQYF. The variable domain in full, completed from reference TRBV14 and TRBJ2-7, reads EAGVTQFPSHSVIEKGQTVTLRCDPISGHDNLYWYRRVMGKEIKFLLHFVKESKQDESGMPNNRFLAERTGGTYSTLKVQPAELEDSGVYFCASGRIQYEQYFGPGTRLTVT.